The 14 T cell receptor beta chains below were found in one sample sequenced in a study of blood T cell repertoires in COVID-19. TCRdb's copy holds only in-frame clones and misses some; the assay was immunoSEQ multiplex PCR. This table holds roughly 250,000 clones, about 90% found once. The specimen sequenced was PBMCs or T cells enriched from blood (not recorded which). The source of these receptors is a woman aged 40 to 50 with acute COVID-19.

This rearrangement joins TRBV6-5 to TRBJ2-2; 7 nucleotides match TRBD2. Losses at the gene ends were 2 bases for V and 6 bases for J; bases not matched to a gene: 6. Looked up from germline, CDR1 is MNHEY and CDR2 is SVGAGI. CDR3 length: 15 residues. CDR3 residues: CASSYAGGMAGELFF. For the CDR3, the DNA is TGTGCCAGCAGTTACGCCGGGGGGATGGCCGGGGAGCTGTTTTTT.

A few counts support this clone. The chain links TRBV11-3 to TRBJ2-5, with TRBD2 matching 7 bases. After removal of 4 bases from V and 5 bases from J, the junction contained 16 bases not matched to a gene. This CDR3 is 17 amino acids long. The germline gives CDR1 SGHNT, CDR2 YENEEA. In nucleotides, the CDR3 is TGTGCCAGCAGCTCACCCCCCCCTACGGCAGCGGGGGAGACCCAGTACTTC. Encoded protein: CASSSPPPTAAGETQYF.

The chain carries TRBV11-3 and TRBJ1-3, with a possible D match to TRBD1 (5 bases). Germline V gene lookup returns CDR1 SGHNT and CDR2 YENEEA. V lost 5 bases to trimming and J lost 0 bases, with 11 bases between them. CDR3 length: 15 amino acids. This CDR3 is CASSRRGGSGNTIYF. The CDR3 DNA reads TGTGCCAGCAGCCGCCGGGGGGGCTCTGGAAACACCATATATTTT. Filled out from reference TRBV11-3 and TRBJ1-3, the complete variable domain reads EAGVVQSPRYKIIEKKQPVAFWCNPISGHNTLYWYLQNLGQGPELLIRYENEEAVDDSQLPKDRFSAERLKGVDSTLKIQPAELGDSAVYLCASSRRGGSGNTIYFGEGSWLTVV.

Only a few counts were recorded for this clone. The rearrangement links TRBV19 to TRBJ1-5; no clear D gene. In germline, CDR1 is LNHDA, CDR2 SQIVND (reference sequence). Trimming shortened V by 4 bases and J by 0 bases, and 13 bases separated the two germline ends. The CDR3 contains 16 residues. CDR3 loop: CASSTLRMVSNQPQHF. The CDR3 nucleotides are TGTGCCAGTAGTACCCTCAGGATGGTTAGCAATCAGCCCCAGCATTTT.

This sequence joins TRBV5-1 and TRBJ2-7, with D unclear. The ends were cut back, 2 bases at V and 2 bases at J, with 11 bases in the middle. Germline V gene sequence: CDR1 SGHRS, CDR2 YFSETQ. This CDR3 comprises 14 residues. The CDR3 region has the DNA TGCGCCAGCAGCTTCGACTCCACACCCTACGAGCAGTACTTC. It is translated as CASSFDSTPYEQYF.

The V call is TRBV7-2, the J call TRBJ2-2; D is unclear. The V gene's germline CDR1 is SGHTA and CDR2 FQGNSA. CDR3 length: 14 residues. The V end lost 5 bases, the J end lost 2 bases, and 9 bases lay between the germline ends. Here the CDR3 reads CASSPIYNTGELFF. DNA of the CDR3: TGTGCCAGCAGCCCTATATACAACACCGGGGAGCTGTTTTTT.

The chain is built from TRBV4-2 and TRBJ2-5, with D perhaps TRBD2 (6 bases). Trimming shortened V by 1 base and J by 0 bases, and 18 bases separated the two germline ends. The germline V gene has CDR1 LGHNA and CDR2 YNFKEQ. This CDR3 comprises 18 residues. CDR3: CASSQVPSAGGYQETQYF. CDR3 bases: TGTGCCAGCAGCCAAGTCCCTAGCGCCGGAGGGTACCAAGAGACCCAGTACTTC.

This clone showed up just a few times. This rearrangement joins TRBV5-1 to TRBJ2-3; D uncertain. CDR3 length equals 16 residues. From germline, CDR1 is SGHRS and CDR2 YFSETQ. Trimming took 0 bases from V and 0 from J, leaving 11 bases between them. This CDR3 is CASSLDSITSTDTQYF. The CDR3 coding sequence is TGCGCCAGCAGCTTGGATTCCATTACTAGCACAGATACGCAGTATTTT.

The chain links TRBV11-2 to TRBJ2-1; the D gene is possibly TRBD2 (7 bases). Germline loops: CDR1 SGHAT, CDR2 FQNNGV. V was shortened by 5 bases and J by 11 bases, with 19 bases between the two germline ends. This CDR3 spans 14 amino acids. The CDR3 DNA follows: TGTGCCAGCAGCGCCTTTCTAGAGGGGGGGAAGCAGTTCTTC. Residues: CASSAFLEGGKQFF.

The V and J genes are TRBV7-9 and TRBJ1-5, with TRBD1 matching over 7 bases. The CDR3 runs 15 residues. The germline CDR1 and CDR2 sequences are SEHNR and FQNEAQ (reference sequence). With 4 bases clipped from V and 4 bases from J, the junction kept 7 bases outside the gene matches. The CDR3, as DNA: TGTGCCAGCAGCTCGACGGGACAGAATAATCAGCCCCAGCATTTT. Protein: CASSSTGQNNQPQHF.

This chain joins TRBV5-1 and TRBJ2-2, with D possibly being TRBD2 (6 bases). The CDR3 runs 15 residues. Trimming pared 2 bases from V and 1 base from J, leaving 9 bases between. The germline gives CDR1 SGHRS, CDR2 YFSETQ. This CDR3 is CASSFGGVNTGELFF. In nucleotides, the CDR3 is TGCGCCAGCAGCTTCGGCGGGGTGAACACCGGGGAGCTGTTTTTT. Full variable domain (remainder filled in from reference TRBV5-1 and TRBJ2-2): KAGVTQTPRYLIKTRGQQVTLSCSPISGHRSVSWYQQTPGQGLQFLFEYFSETQRNKGNFPGRFSGRQFSNSRSEMNVSTLELGDSALYLCASSFGGVNTGELFFGEGSRLTVL.

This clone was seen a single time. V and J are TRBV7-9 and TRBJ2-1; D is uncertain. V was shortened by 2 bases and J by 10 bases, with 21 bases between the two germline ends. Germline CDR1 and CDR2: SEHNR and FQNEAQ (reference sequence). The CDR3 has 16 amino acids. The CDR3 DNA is TGTGCCAGCAGCTTATCGGTGAGTGGCGGCCTCGGAGAGCAGTTCTTC. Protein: CASSLSVSGGLGEQFF.

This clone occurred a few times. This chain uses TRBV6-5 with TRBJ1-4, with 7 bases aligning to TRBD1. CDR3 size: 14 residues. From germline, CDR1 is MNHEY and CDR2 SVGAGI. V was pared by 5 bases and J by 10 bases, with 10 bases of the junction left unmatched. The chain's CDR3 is CASSPGGKDVKLFF. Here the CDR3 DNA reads TGTGCCAGCAGTCCAGGGGGAAAGGACGTAAAACTGTTTTTT.

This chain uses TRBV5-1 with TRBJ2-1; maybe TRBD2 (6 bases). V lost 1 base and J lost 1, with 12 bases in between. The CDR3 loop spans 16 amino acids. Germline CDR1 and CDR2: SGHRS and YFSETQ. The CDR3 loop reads CASSLPPGSSYNEQFF. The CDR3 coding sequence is TGCGCCAGCAGCTTGCCCCCCGGGAGTTCCTACAATGAGCAGTTCTTC. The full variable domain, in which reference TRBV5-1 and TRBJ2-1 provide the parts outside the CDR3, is KAGVTQTPRYLIKTRGQQVTLSCSPISGHRSVSWYQQTPGQGLQFLFEYFSETQRNKGNFPGRFSGRQFSNSRSEMNVSTLELGDSALYLCASSLPPGSSYNEQFFGPGTRLTVL.